Included here is one T cell receptor (beta chain) sequence, with context. Amplification targeted TCR beta CDR3 regions from RNA transcripts. An initial round of RT-PCR targeting the TCR CDR3 relied on the HTBI primer set. Using its own MiXCR run on the multiplex PCR reads, TCRdb lists one record per CDR3 protein. The sample consists of approximately 590,000 distinct CDR3 sequences, approximately 44% of them appearing once. J gave up 3 bases and V 6 bases, and 1 base lay outside the gene matches. CDR1 and CDR2 (germline): SQVTM, ANQGSEA. The CDR3 is made up of 12 amino acids. The data are from a study of T cells in Graves' hyperthyroidism and ophthalmopathy.

Sample: peripheral blood or thyroid tissue (not recorded which). This chain connects TRBV29-1 to TRBJ1-2; the match to TRBD1 covers 10 bases. This receptor was identified in a woman aged 18 to 35 with Graves' hyperthyroidism. CDR3 in DNA: TGCAGCGTGGACAGGGGGGACTATGGCTACACCTTC. Translation gives CSVDRGDYGYTF. Complete variable domain (other parts from reference TRBV29-1 and TRBJ1-2): SAVISQKPSRDICQRGTSLTIQCQVDSQVTMMFWYRQQPGQSLTLIATANQGSEATYESGFVIDKFPISRPNLTFSTLTVSNMSPEDSSIYLCSVDRGDYGYTFGSGTRLTVV.